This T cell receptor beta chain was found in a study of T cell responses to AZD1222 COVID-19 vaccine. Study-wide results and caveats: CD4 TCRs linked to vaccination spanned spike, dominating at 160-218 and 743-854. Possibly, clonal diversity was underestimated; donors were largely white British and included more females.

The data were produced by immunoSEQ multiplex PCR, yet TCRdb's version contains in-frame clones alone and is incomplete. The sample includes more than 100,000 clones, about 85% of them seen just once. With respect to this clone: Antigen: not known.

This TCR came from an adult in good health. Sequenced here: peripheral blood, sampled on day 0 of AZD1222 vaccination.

The CDR3 nucleotides are TGTGCCAGCGGACTACCAGAGACCCAGTACTTC. Translating it yields CASGLPETQYF. The chain carries TRBV6-4 and TRBJ2-5; maybe TRBD2 (6 bases). The CDR3 is 11 amino acids. CDR1 and CDR2 from the germline V gene are MRHNA and SNTAGT. Trimming pared 8 bases from V and 4 bases from J, leaving 8 bases between.